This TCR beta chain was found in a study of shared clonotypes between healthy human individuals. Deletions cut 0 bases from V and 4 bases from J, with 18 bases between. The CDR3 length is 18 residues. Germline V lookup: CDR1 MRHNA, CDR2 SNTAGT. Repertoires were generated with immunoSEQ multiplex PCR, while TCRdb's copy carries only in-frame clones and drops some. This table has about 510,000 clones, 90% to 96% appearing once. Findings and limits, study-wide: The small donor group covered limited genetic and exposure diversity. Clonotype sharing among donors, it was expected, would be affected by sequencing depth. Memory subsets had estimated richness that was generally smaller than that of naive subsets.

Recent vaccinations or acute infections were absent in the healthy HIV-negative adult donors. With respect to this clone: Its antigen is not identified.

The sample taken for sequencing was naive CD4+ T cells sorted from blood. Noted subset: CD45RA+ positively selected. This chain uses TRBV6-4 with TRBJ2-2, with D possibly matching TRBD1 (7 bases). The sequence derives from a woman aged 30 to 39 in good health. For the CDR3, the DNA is TGTGCCAGCAGTGACTCGTCCCAGGCAGGGGGAGGCACCGGGGAGCTGTTTTTT. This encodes CASSDSSQAGGGTGELFF.